Listed below are T cell receptor beta chains from one sample, sequenced in a study of blood T cell repertoires in COVID-19. Sequenced by immunoSEQ multiplex PCR; TCRdb stores in-frame clones only, minus some. The data contain around 300,000 clones, 80% to 90% of them singletons. The sequencing sample was made of PBMCs or T cells enriched from blood (not recorded which). These receptors were collected from a woman aged 18 to 35 who had recovered from COVID-19. CDR3s leave out the opening cysteine and the closing phenylalanine or tryptophan. Fields, in order: V gene, J gene, CDR3 protein.

V: TRBV6-5
J: TRBJ2-7
CDR3: ALPGEGPSYEQY

V: TRBV5-1
J: TRBJ1-2
CDR3: ASSLVGTADGGYT

V: TRBV7-9
J: TRBJ1-4
CDR3: ASSFTGNGKLF

V: TRBV5-6
J: TRBJ1-5
CDR3: ASSFINQPQH

V: TRBV19
J: TRBJ2-7
CDR3: ASSRGHDRTYEQY

V: TRBV3-1/TRBV3-2
J: TRBJ2-5
CDR3: ASSRSSGGNQETQY

V: TRBV28
J: TRBJ2-5
CDR3: ASSLFGRGGILY

V: TRBV10-3
J: TRBJ1-2
CDR3: AIEDRGSYGYT

V: TRBV5-1
J: TRBJ2-7
CDR3: ASSGGLSYEQY

V: TRBV19
J: TRBJ1-6
CDR3: ASPDRDRSPLH

V: TRBV19
J: TRBJ1-2
CDR3: ASTTGGDRGYT

V: TRBV5-4
J: TRBJ2-1
CDR3: ASREWDRAVGEQF

V: TRBV10-3
J: TRBJ1-2
CDR3: ATGQGENYGYT

V: TRBV5-4
J: TRBJ2-5
CDR3: ASSLGQSETQY

V: TRBV19
J: TRBJ1-1
CDR3: ASSNPQGFHTEAF

V: TRBV27
J: TRBJ1-2
CDR3: ASSPSGYGYT

V: TRBV3-1/TRBV3-2
J: TRBJ1-2
CDR3: ASSQEKGQGVYGYT

V: TRBV7-9
J: TRBJ2-7
CDR3: ASSLVSGKNEQY

V: TRBV6-6
J: TRBJ1-2
CDR3: ATLHDRVDGYT

V: TRBV4-2
J: TRBJ2-1
CDR3: ASSQDPAGGTYNEQF

V: TRBV11-2
J: TRBJ2-1
CDR3: ASSLLVAGGHNEQF

V: TRBV4-2
J: TRBJ2-1
CDR3: ASSREGGNNEQF

V: TRBV10-3
J: TRBJ2-1
CDR3: AIRPSGGPLRYNEQF

V: TRBV10-1
J: TRBJ1-5
CDR3: ASSAEGNQPQH

V: TRBV5-8
J: TRBJ1-2
CDR3: ASSAGTGNYGYT

V: TRBV11-2
J: TRBJ2-2
CDR3: ASNKDYPTGELF

V: TRBV11-2
J: TRBJ1-3
CDR3: ASSLTGSGGNTIY

V: TRBV10-3
J: TRBJ2-1
CDR3: AISGHDSDNEQF

V: TRBV10-2
J: TRBJ2-5
CDR3: ASTIRARNQETQY